Given below is one TCR beta chain in context. This entry is derived from a study of blood T cells in healthy people across ages. The V end lost 1 base, the J end lost 6 bases, and 16 bases lay between the germline ends. CDR3 size: 15 residues. In germline, CDR1 is SGHVS, CDR2 FNYEAQ. A sample-barcoded 5' primer and a J-beta primer mix were used in a second PCR of roughly 7 to 11 cycles. Each CDR3 protein gets one entry after TCRdb re-called the 5' RACE reads with MiXCR. The data contain about 760,000 distinct CDR3 sequences, 25% of them singletons. These same data were also listed under a study on T cells of mothers and their children. That source reports: The search for persistent microchimeric T cell clones detected none.

The rearrangement joins TRBV7-6 to TRBJ2-7; D not resolved. The source material was blood. This sequence originates from a boy younger than 18 in good health. CDR3 DNA: TGTGCCAGCAGCTTAGTTCCGGCGGCCGACGGCGAGCAGTACTTC. Its translation is CASSLVPAADGEQYF.